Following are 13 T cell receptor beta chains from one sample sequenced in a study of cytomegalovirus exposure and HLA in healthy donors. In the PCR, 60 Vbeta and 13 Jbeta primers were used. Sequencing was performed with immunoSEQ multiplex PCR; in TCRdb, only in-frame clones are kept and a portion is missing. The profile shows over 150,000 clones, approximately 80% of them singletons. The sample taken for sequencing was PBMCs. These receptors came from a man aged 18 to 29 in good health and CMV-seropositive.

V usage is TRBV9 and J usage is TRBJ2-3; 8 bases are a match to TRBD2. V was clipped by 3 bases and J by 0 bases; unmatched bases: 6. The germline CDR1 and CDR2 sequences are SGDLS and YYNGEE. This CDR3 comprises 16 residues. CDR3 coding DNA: TGTGCCAGCAGCGCCCCAGCGGGGGCCAGCACAGATACGCAGTATTTT. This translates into CASSAPAGASTDTQYF.

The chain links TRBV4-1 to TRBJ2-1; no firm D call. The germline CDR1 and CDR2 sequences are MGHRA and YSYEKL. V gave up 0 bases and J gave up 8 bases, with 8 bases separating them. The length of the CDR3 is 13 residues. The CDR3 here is CASSQDVRYEQFF. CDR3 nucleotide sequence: TGCGCCAGCAGCCAAGATGTGAGGTATGAGCAGTTCTTC.

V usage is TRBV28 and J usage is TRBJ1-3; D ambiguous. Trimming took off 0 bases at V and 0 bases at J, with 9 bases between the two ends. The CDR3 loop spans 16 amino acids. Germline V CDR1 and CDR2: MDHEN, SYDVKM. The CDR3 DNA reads TGTGCCAGCAGTTTATGGGGCTCCGGCTCTGGAAACACCATATATTTT. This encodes CASSLWGSGSGNTIYF.

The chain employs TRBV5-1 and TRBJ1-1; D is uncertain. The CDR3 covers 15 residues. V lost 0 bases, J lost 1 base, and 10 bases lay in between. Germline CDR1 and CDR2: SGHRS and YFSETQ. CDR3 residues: CASSLESRSNTEAFF. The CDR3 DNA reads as TGCGCCAGCAGCTTGGAATCCAGGTCGAACACTGAAGCTTTCTTT. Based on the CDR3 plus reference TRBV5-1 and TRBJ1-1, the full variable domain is KAGVTQTPRYLIKTRGQQVTLSCSPISGHRSVSWYQQTPGQGLQFLFEYFSETQRNKGNFPGRFSGRQFSNSRSEMNVSTLELGDSALYLCASSLESRSNTEAFFGQGTRLTVV.

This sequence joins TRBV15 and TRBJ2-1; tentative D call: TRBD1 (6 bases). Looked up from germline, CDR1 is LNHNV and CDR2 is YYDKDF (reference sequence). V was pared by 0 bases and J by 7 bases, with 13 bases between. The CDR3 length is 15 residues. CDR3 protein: CATSRESGTPNEQFF. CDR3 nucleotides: TGTGCCACCAGCAGAGAATCGGGGACACCTAATGAGCAGTTCTTC. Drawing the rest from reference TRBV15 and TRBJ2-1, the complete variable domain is DAMVIQNPRYQVTQFGKPVTLSCSQTLNHNVMYWYQQKSSQAPKLLFHYYDKDFNNEADTPDNFQSRRPNTSFCFLDIRSPGLGDTAMYLCATSRESGTPNEQFFGPGTRLTVL.

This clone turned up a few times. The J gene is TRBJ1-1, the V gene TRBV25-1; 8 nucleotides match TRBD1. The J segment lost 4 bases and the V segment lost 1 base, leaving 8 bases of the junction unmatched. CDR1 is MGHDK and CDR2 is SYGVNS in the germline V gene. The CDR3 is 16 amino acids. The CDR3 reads CASSESRDRLVTEAFF. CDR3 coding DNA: TGTGCCAGCAGTGAATCTAGGGACAGGTTGGTCACTGAAGCTTTCTTT.

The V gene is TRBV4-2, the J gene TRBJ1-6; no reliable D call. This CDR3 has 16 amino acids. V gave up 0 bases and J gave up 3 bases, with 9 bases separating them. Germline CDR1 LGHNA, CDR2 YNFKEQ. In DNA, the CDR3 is TGTGCCAGCAGCCAAGATCTGGCAGACTATAATTCACCCCTCCACTTT. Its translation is CASSQDLADYNSPLHF.

CDR3 sequence (DNA): TGTGCCAGCAGGGGACAGGGTGATTCAAATACGCAGTATTTT. Its translation: CASRGQGDSNTQYF. V and J are TRBV13 and TRBJ2-3; 9 bases are shared with TRBD1. The CDR3 is made up of 14 amino acids. Germline V gene sequence: CDR1 PRHDT, CDR2 FYEKMQ (reference sequence). V was pared by 6 bases and J by 7 bases, with 8 bases of the junction left unmatched.

CDR3 DNA: TGTGCCACGGGGGGTCCAGATACGCAGTATTTT. Its translation: CATGGPDTQYF. The V and J genes are TRBV6-1 and TRBJ2-3; 7 bases are a match to TRBD2. From germline, CDR1 is MNHNS and CDR2 SASEGT. This CDR3 is built from 11 residues. V gave up 10 bases and J gave up 4 bases; unmatched junction bases: 2.

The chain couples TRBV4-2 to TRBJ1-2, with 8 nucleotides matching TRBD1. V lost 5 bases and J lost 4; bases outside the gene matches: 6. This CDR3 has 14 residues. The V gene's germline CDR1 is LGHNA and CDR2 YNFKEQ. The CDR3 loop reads CASSIEQGGYGYTF. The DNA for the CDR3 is TGTGCCAGCAGCATCGAACAGGGGGGCTATGGCTACACCTTC.

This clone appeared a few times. The DNA of the CDR3 is TGTGCCAGCAGCCATATAGGACAGGGGGCTCTAAATCCCTACGAGCAGTACTTC. This codes for CASSHIGQGALNPYEQYF. This chain uses TRBV16 with TRBJ2-7; 11 bases map to TRBD1. Losses at the gene ends were 3 bases for V and 2 bases for J; bases not matched to a gene: 12. The V gene's germline CDR1 is KGHSY and CDR2 FQNENV. The CDR3 runs 18 residues.

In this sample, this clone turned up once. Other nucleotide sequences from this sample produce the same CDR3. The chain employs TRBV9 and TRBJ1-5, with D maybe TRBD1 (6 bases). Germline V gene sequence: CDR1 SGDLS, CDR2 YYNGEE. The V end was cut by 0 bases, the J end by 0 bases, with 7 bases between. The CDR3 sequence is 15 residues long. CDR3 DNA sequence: TGTGCCAGCAGCGTAGGGACAGCTAGCAATCAGCCCCAGCATTTT. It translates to CASSVGTASNQPQHF.

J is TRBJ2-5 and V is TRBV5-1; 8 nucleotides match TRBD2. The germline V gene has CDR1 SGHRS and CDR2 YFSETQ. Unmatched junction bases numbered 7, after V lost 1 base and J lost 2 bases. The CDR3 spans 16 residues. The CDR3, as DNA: TGCGCCAGCAGCTTGAACGGGGGGGTGGGGCAAGAGACCCAGTACTTC. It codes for CASSLNGGVGQETQYF.